This TCR beta chain was sequenced during a study of post-analysis software for immune sequencing data (dated by TCRdb to between 2015 and 2017). Background for the entire study: Recorded disease courses included relapsing-remitting, secondary progressive and progressive-relapsing multiple sclerosis, with some patients lacking subtype annotation. The multiple sclerosis patient repertoires were compared with approximately 11 previously published healthy control repertoires from donors aged about 6 to 25 years. A subset of samples was prepared in parallel using single-end sample barcoding, then pooled and co-amplified after Illumina adapter ligation. What the authors observed across the whole study: Significantly higher frequencies in patients than in controls were found for a handful of TRBV segments, including TRBV5-6, TRBV5-1 and TRBV20-1. Compared with controls, multiple sclerosis patients had significantly lower normalized Chao1 diversity, a finding suggesting substantial peripheral T-cell clonal expansion. Direct clustering with F measure showed strong co-clustering of samples prepared in the same batch, prompting a batch-effect correction. The control group was slightly older than the multiple sclerosis patient group.

TCR beta repertoires were profiled from peripheral blood of some 13 young patients with multiple sclerosis to demonstrate the VDJtools post-analysis software. The multiple sclerosis patients were children and adolescents ranging in age from 6 to 15 years. Library method: PCR. Reads for this sample came from an Illumina HiSeq 2500. To reduce PCR and sequencing biases, unique molecular identifiers were incorporated into the TCR beta cDNA libraries. Some 500,000 cDNA molecules were obtained for every 1 to 10 million input T cells, so each molecule roughly corresponded to one T cell. Patient libraries were prepared and sequenced with the same protocol used for the earlier healthy control dataset. Samples belonging to the same batch were prepared together, multiplexed and sequenced on a shared HiSeq lane. The paper's data handling went like this. MIGEC handled the raw barcoded reads, throwing out single-read molecular identifier groups before consensus assembly and CDR3 extraction. Clonotype tables were post-analysed with VDJtools, and diversity was normalized by down-sampling all datasets to the smallest sample size. To correct batch-related cross-sample contamination, repertoire overlap clustering matched CDR3 amino acid sequences but not nucleotide sequences. Clones were called with MiXCR by TCRdb after fastp trimmed the public reads at Q25, and only in-frame beta chains were retained. Rows with a matching CDR3 protein are joined into one entry that keeps the most common DNA and genes. The V and J calls and clone size come from TCRdb's table, not from the authors' own analysis. Recorded for this sample are about 770,000 distinct CDR3 sequences; about 43% of them occurred a single time. The ten largest clones take up roughly 4.9% of the sample.

Trimmed from V: 5 bases; trimmed from J: 6 bases; junction bases lacking a gene match: 13. Including the terminal cysteine and phenylalanine, the CDR3 comprises 16 residues. Just the 48-base CDR3 DNA is kept, in frame starting at base 1. Looking up the germline V gene (reference sequence) yields CDR1 DFQATT and CDR2 SNEGSKA. Points on this clonotype: Its antigen remains unidentified. Base quality data are lacking; no much larger clone is found one base away.

This chain joins TRBV20-1 to TRBJ2-3, with TRBD2 matching 11 junction bases. The receptor was derived from a girl between 10 and 17 years old with multiple sclerosis. The sample consisted of blood. In nucleotides, the sequence is TGCAGTGCTCCCCGACTAGCGGGACCCACTCGGGATACGCAGTATTTT. It specifies CSAPRLAGPTRDTQYF.